Listed below are T cell receptor beta chains from one sample, sequenced in a study of patients and donors after allogeneic stem cell transplantation. MiXCR, run by TCRdb on the RT-PCR reads, gives a single entry per CDR3 protein. The table lists 920,000 or so distinct CDR3 sequences, roughly 18% of them singletons. The sequenced sample consisted of blood, either unsorted or a sorted T cell fraction (not recorded which). The source of these receptors is a human donor who was either an allogeneic HSCT recipient or a stem cell or donor lymphocyte infusion donor (not recorded which). It is not recorded whose cells these are; they may come from a transplant donor. Each CDR3 is given with its conserved first and last residue. D genes are given only for firm matches. Not all rows give a size; the values are once, few, many and, for expanded clones, a class.

V gene	J gene	clone size	D gene	CDR3 DNA	CDR3 protein
TRBV27	TRBJ2-7	-	TRBD1	TGTGCCAGCAGTTTAGGCAGGGGGCTGAGAGAGCAGTACTTC	CASSLGRGLREQYF
TRBV28	TRBJ1-4	few	-	TGTGCCAGCAGTCGACCAGGGAGGGTTAATGAAAAACTGTTTTTT	CASSRPGRVNEKLFF
TRBV5-1	TRBJ2-3	-	-	TGCGCCAGCAGCTTGGGGACTAGGAGGATACAGGGTACGCAGTATTTT	CASSLGTRRIQGTQYF
TRBV7-9	TRBJ1-2	-	-	TGTGCCAGCAGCTTAGGGTCGGAGCCCAATGGCTACACCTTC	CASSLGSEPNGYTF
TRBV2	TRBJ2-3	-	TRBD2	TGTGCCAGCACCGGGACTAGCCAGATGGGGCAGTATTTT	CASTGTSQMGQYF
TRBV12-3/TRBV12-4	TRBJ1-2	many	-	TGTGCCAGCAGCCCCAGCGGGGGACACTATGGCTACACCTTC	CASSPSGGHYGYTF
TRBV20-1	TRBJ1-2	few	TRBD1	TGCAGTGCTAGAGTGGGGACAGGCTATGGCTACACCTTC	CSARVGTGYGYTF
TRBV29-1	TRBJ2-1	many	-	TGCAGCTACCTGACACCATCCTACAATGAGCAGTTCTTC	CSYLTPSYNEQFF
TRBV4-3	TRBJ2-3	-	-	TGCGCCAGCAGCGGCTTGCGAAACTCAGATACGCAGTATTTT	CASSGLRNSDTQYF
TRBV20-1	TRBJ1-5	-	-	TGCAGTGCTTTGACAGCCCTCAGGAATCAGCCCCAGCATTTT	CSALTALRNQPQHF
TRBV29-1	TRBJ2-5	-	TRBD2	TGCAGCAGTAGCGGGTTAAAGACCCAGTACTTC	CSSSGLKTQYF
TRBV20-1	TRBJ2-3	few	TRBD2	TGCAGTGCTAACCTGGCTAGCGGGAGAGGAGATACGCAGTATTTT	CSANLASGRGDTQYF
TRBV12-3/TRBV12-4	TRBJ1-5	many	-	TGTGCCAGCAGTTTGGGAGGGATGAATCAGCCCCAGCATTTT	CASSLGGMNQPQHF
TRBV9	TRBJ2-2	-	TRBD1	TGTGCCAGCAGCGTAGCTACAAATGGGGACAGGGAGCCCGGGGAGCTGTTTTTT	CASSVATNGDREPGELFF
TRBV6-6	TRBJ2-5	-	-	TGTGCCAGCAGTTTCTCTACTCTACAGACCCAGTACTTC	CASSFSTLQTQYF
TRBV15	TRBJ2-1	few	TRBD2	TGTGCCACCAGCAGAGAGGGAGCGGGAGGGCATGAGCAGTTCTTC	CATSREGAGGHEQFF
TRBV2	TRBJ2-1	few	-	TGTGCCAGCAGTGAAGGGAGCGGGTCTTACAATGAGCAGTTCTTC	CASSEGSGSYNEQFF
TRBV6-6	TRBJ2-7	-	-	TGTGCCAGCAGTTACCAGAGCCCCTACGAGCAGTACTTC	CASSYQSPYEQYF
TRBV2	TRBJ2-1	-	TRBD2	TGTGCCAGCAGAAAAGGACTAGCGGATTACAATGAGCAGTTCTTC	CASRKGLADYNEQFF
TRBV6-1	TRBJ2-2	few	TRBD1	TGTGCCAGCAGACGCTGGACAGGGATGGGCACCGGGGAGCTGTTTTTT	CASRRWTGMGTGELFF
TRBV19	TRBJ2-1	few	TRBD1	TGTGCCAGTAGTAGGGGACAGCCCTACAATGAGCAGTTCTTC	CASSRGQPYNEQFF
TRBV24-1	TRBJ2-3	-	-	TGTGCCACCTCAGGGATACCCACAGATACGCAGTATTTT	CATSGIPTDTQYF
TRBV15	TRBJ1-5	few	TRBD1	TGTGCCACCAGCAGAGTCCCCCGGGACAGGGGCGATCAGCCCCAGCATTTT	CATSRVPRDRGDQPQHF
TRBV7-3	TRBJ2-7	-	-	TGTGCCAGCAGCCGCGCCGCCGCCGGGCCATACGAGCAGTACTTC	CASSRAAAGPYEQYF
TRBV6-5	TRBJ1-2	many	-	TGTGCCAGCAGTTACTTGCAGAGTTCTCACTATGGCTACACCTTC	CASSYLQSSHYGYTF
TRBV29-1	TRBJ2-7	many	TRBD1	TGCAGCGTTGTAAGGACAGGGGCCTCCTACGAGCAGTACTTC	CSVVRTGASYEQYF
TRBV4-1	TRBJ2-5	-	TRBD2	TGCGCCAGCAGCCAGCTACTAGCGGGAGAGACCCAGTACTTC	CASSQLLAGETQYF
TRBV4-2	TRBJ1-2	-	TRBD1	TGTGCCAGCAGCCAAGAGACAGGGCTAGCTAACTATGGCTACACCTTC	CASSQETGLANYGYTF
TRBV12-5	TRBJ2-7	-	-	TGTGCTAGTGGTTTGAGCAGGGGTGCCTACGAGCAGTACTTC	CASGLSRGAYEQYF
TRBV12-3/TRBV12-4	TRBJ2-1	many	-	TGTGCCAGCAGTTTAAGGGGGAGAGGGACCTACAATGAGCAGTTCTTC	CASSLRGRGTYNEQFF
TRBV2	TRBJ2-5	-	TRBD2	TGTGCCAGCAGTGTCCCGGGGGGGCTCCAAGAGACCCAGTACTTC	CASSVPGGLQETQYF
TRBV12-3/TRBV12-4	TRBJ2-2	many	-	TGTGCCAGCAGTTTAAAGGCCGCCGGGGAGCTGTTTTTT	CASSLKAAGELFF
TRBV14	TRBJ1-3	-	-	TGTGCCAGCAGCCCGATCACAGGGAGCTCTGGAAACACCATATATTTT	CASSPITGSSGNTIYF
TRBV6-1	TRBJ1-4	-	TRBD1	TGTGCCAGCCGGGACAGGACCGTCGAAAAACTGTTTTTT	CASRDRTVEKLFF
TRBV4-1	TRBJ2-1	few	TRBD2	TGCGCCAGCAGCCCCCCGGGCGGGAGGGCCGGGCTAAGAGCATTCTTC	CASSPPGGRAGLRAFF
TRBV5-1	TRBJ2-3	-	TRBD2	TGCGCCAGCAGCTCCAATAGTAGCGGGAGAAGGGGAGATACGCAGTATTTT	CASSSNSSGRRGDTQYF